This T cell receptor (beta chain) emerged from a study of early T cells in non-severe SARS-CoV-2 infection. Whole-study context: Unsorted whole-blood RNA was sequenced in bulk, leaving chains unpaired. General study findings and limits: Database matching using VDJdb favored anti-spike CD8 responses, with private and CD4 specificities left missing.

Unique molecular identifiers were affixed to single, distinct cDNA molecules. Each CDR3 protein is one row after TCRdb ran MiXCR on the 5' RACE reads. The sample has about 40,000 distinct CDR3 sequences; 4.7% are singletons. Germline trimming cut 7 bases from V and 0 bases from J; bases unmatched to any gene: 4. CDR1 LNHDA and CDR2 SQIVND come from the germline V gene (reference sequence). This CDR3 is built from 15 residues. The sample holds many counts of this clonotype. Its target is unknown. The sequencing sample was made of whole blood. This TCR derives from an adult who was a healthcare worker with PCR-confirmed SARS-CoV-2 infection or an uninfected control (not recorded which). V and J are TRBV19 and TRBJ2-1; 9 nucleotides match TRBD1. CDR3 region: CASNNRGLSYNEQFF. In DNA form, the CDR3 reads TGTGCCAGTAATAACAGGGGGCTCTCCTACAATGAGCAGTTCTTC.